What follows describes a single TCR beta chain. The V gene's germline CDR1 is MDHEN and CDR2 SYDVKM. The CDR3 contains 15 residues. The V gene lost 2 bases and the J gene lost 7 bases, with 15 bases spanning the gap. This sample was taken from a study of blood T cell repertoires in COVID-19. Study-level information: Sources were T cells, B-cell-depleted T cells, or PBMCs; the material itself was cDNA or gDNA.

The authors' processing: Estimation of nucleated cell counts relied on the amplification of reference gene primers. Repertoires were generated with immunoSEQ multiplex PCR, while TCRdb's copy carries only in-frame clones and drops some. The V and J calls and the clone size are those of that table, but D and trimming were determined from the DNA. The table shows about 170,000 clones, with 65% to 85% occurring only once. The chain joins TRBV28 to TRBJ1-5, with D possibly matching TRBD1 (5 bases). This sequence originates from a man in his 70s with active or convalescent COVID-19. Sequencing input: peripheral blood. Here the CDR3 DNA reads TGTGCCAGCAGTTTAGGGGGGTCCGGGGGGCAGCCCCAGCATTTT. It specifies CASSLGGSGGQPQHF.